Presented here are 32 T cell receptor beta chains from one specimen sequenced in a study of regulatory T cells in long-lasting Graves disease (dated by TCRdb to about 2021). Libraries were prepared through multiplex PCR. Sequenced using an Illumina HiSeq 4000. iRepertoire HTBI primers and Arm-PCR amplification of CDR3 regions were used to construct TCR beta libraries. Using fastp at Q25 and MiXCR, TCRdb reprocessed the public reads and kept productive beta chains. Duplicate CDR3 protein sequences are folded into a single record with the most common DNA and genes. In all, the sample holds about 460,000 distinct CDR3 sequences, and 11% to 15% of those were seen once. The biggest ten clones account for more than 15% of the sample. The meaning of the sample's time point label: newly diagnosed GD, antithyroid drugs for less than 3 months. For both TCR sequencing and RNA sequencing, RNA was extracted from PBMCs using TRIzol.

This same sample was also part of a study on T cells in Graves' hyperthyroidism and ophthalmopathy.

Material: peripheral blood mononuclear cells (PBMCs), obtained at new diagnosis, from a patient treated with antithyroid drugs. All receptors come from a woman in her 50s with Graves disease. Donor details come from another sample of the same person, matched by shared clones.

This clonotype was seen only a few times. The gene calls are TRBV10-3 and TRBJ2-2; 10 nucleotides align to TRBD1. The CDR3 loop spans 14 amino acids. Germline V gives CDR1 ENHRY, CDR2 SYGVKD. V trimming: 7 bases; J trimming: 4 bases; junction bases outside the gene matches: 3. The DNA for the CDR3 is TGTGCCATCAACCGGGACAGGGGCACCGGGGAGCTGTTTTTT. This translates into CAINRDRGTGELFF.

The CDR3 spells CASSPGRFGQPQHF. The CDR3 DNA follows: TGTGCCAGCAGTCCAGGACGGTTTGGTCAGCCCCAGCATTTT. The chain couples TRBV12-3 or TRBV12-4 to TRBJ1-5; no definite D call. V lost 5 bases and J 6 bases, leaving 14 bases between the germline ends. The CDR3 runs 14 residues.

This clonotype was seen repeatedly, ten times or more. The chain recombines TRBV2 with TRBJ2-3; D call uncertain. Trimming pared 4 bases from V and 0 bases from J, leaving 11 bases between. The CDR3 contains 15 residues. The V gene's germline CDR1 is SNHLY and CDR2 FYNNEI. This CDR3 reads CASSALASSTDTQYF. CDR3 sequence (DNA): TGTGCCAGCAGTGCCCTTGCCTCTAGCACAGATACGCAGTATTTT.

Many counts were recorded for this clonotype. The chain joins TRBV12-3 or TRBV12-4 to TRBJ2-7; D perhaps matches TRBD2 (6 bases). This CDR3 spans 13 amino acids. Trimming removed 7 bases at V and 4 bases at J, with 14 bases between. The CDR3 spells CASKGLTDYEQYF. For the CDR3, the DNA is TGTGCCAGCAAAGGACTAACGGATTACGAGCAGTACTTC.

The chain has TRBV19 and TRBJ1-1; TRBD1 might be the D (6 bases). Germline-derived CDR1 and CDR2 are LNHDA and SQIVND (reference sequence). This CDR3 region has 15 residues. The germline V and J ends were trimmed by 6 bases and 1 base, with 15 bases remaining between them. The CDR3 nucleotides read TGTGCCAGTAGCAAGGGGGAAGACAGGAACACTGAAGCTTTCTTT. Protein: CASSKGEDRNTEAFF. Based on the CDR3 plus reference TRBV19 and TRBJ1-1, the full variable domain is DGGITQSPKYLFRKEGQNVTLSCEQNLNHDAMYWYRQDPGQGLRLIYYSQIVNDFQKGDIAEGYSVSREKKESFPLTVTSAQKNPTAFYLCASSKGEDRNTEAFFGQGTRLTVV.

The chain has TRBV27 and TRBJ1-1; D is uncertain. The length of the CDR3 is 14 residues. Trimming removed 5 bases from V and 1 base from J, with 11 bases in between. Germline V CDR1 and CDR2: MNHEY, SMNVEV (reference sequence). CDR3 residues: CASSALGRNTEAFF. In nucleotides, the CDR3 is TGTGCCAGCAGTGCACTAGGGAGGAACACTGAAGCTTTCTTT.

As regards this clonotype: This likely reflects a read error, since a far larger clone is one base away. The chain has TRBV11-2 and TRBJ2-3; maybe TRBD2 (6 bases). This CDR3 has 16 amino acids. Per the germline V gene, CDR1 is SGHAT and CDR2 is FQNNGV. The CDR3 sequence: CASSLSPATSGETRYF. The DNA of the CDR3 is TGTGCCAGCAGCTTATCACCTGCGACTAGTGGAGAGACCCGGTACTTC.

The chain combines TRBV30 with TRBJ2-3, with TRBD2 matching 14 bases. The CDR3 runs to 17 residues. The J segment lost 6 bases and the V segment lost 2 bases, leaving 10 bases of the junction unmatched. Germline V gene data show CDR1 as GTSNPN and CDR2 as SVGIG (reference sequence). The CDR3 sequence is CAWSPGLAGDSYDTQYF. The CDR3 region has the DNA TGTGCCTGGAGTCCGGGACTAGCGGGAGACTCTTATGATACGCAGTATTTT.

This clonotype turned up a few times. The genes are TRBV10-2 and TRBJ2-7; 15 nucleotides line up with TRBD2. Germline trimming cut 2 bases from V and 6 bases from J; bases unmatched to any gene: 11. CDR1 is WSHSY and CDR2 is SAAADI in the germline V gene. The CDR3 consists of 18 residues. The CDR3 DNA reads TGCGCCAGCAGTGAGACTTCCGGACTAGCGGGAGGGCCGGTCGAGCAGTACTTC. This gives the protein CASSETSGLAGGPVEQYF.

This clonotype has at least ten counts. The rearrangement links TRBV28 to TRBJ2-4, with D possibly matching TRBD1 (5 bases). CDR1 is MDHEN and CDR2 is SYDVKM in the germline V gene. With 1 base removed from V and 6 bases from J, the gap between germline ends came to 16 bases. This CDR3 contains 16 residues. The CDR3 loop is CASSLLRAGMGNIQYF. Written as DNA, the CDR3 is TGTGCCAGCAGTTTATTAAGGGCAGGGATGGGAAACATTCAGTACTTC.

This clonotype showed up many times. The J gene is TRBJ1-1, the V gene TRBV19; TRBD1 agrees at 7 bases. J lost 7 bases, V lost 4 bases, and 15 bases had no gene match. Germline V gene data show CDR1 as LNHDA and CDR2 as SQIVND (reference sequence). This CDR3 comprises 16 residues. DNA for the CDR3: TGTGCCAGTAGTACGCCCATCAGGGGGGCCCATTTTGAAGCTTTCTTT. It yields the protein CASSTPIRGAHFEAFF.

The genes are TRBV12-3 or TRBV12-4 and TRBJ2-5; D call uncertain. The CDR3 totals 15 residues. Trimming pared 2 bases from V and 3 bases from J, leaving 13 bases between. The CDR3 here is CASSLTGDPKETQYF. Here the CDR3 DNA reads TGTGCCAGCAGTTTAACGGGTGATCCAAAAGAGACCCAGTACTTC.

This clonotype was picked up many times. The J gene is TRBJ1-4, the V gene TRBV20-1, with TRBD1 identical over 7 bases. From germline, CDR1 is DFQATT and CDR2 SNEGSKA (reference sequence). The CDR3 extends over 14 amino acids. Losses at the gene ends were 3 bases for V and 5 bases for J; bases not matched to a gene: 6. CDR3 in amino acids: CSASIGTVNEKLFF. Here the CDR3 DNA reads TGCAGTGCTAGTATAGGGACAGTGAATGAAAAACTGTTTTTT.

Concerning this clonotype itself: Possible read error: a much larger clone is one base away. This chain connects TRBV11-2 to TRBJ2-5; D ambiguous. The CDR3 extends over 14 amino acids. The germline V gene encodes CDR1 SGHAT and CDR2 FQNNGV. In DNA form, the CDR3 reads TGTACCAGCGAATGGATAATTGGTGGGAAGACCCAGTACTTC. Amino acid sequence: CTSEWIIGGKTQYF. Based on the CDR3 plus reference TRBV11-2 and TRBJ2-5, the full variable domain is EAGVAQSPRYKIIEKRQSVAFWCNPISGHATLYWYQQILGQGPKLLIQFQNNGVVDDSQLPKDRFSAERLKGVDSTLKIQPAKLEDSAVYLCTSEWIIGGKTQYFGPGTRLLVL.

This clonotype was seen at least ten times. The J gene is TRBJ2-5, the V gene TRBV28; TRBD1 aligns across 8 bases. Germline V gives CDR1 MDHEN, CDR2 SYDVKM. J lost 4 bases, V lost 6 bases, and 4 bases had no gene match. This CDR3 has 13 residues. CDR3 DNA sequence: TGTGCCAGCAGAAAGACAGGGGTAGAGACCCAGTACTTC. It yields the protein CASRKTGVETQYF. The whole variable domain, remainder taken from reference TRBV28 and TRBJ2-5, is DVKVTQSSRYLVKRTGEKVFLECVQDMDHENMFWYRQDPGLGLRLIYFSYDVKMKEKGDIPEGYSVSREKKERFSLILESASTNQTSMYLCASRKTGVETQYFGPGTRLLVL.

Ten or more counts support this clonotype. The chain joins TRBV18 to TRBJ2-7; D is perhaps TRBD1 (6 bases). Germline V CDR1 and CDR2: KGHSH, LQKENI. Trimming took 5 bases from V and 2 from J, leaving 13 bases between them. The CDR3 loop spans 14 amino acids. The CDR3 is CASSRDTTPYEQYF. The DNA of the CDR3 is TGTGCCAGCTCAAGGGACACCACCCCCTACGAGCAGTACTTC.

In this sample, this clonotype turned up a few times. The chain couples TRBV11-2 to TRBJ1-6; TRBD1 is a possible D gene (5 bases). The CDR3 extends over 15 amino acids. Trimming left V 2 bases short and J 7 bases short, with 12 bases between. Germline loops: CDR1 SGHAT, CDR2 FQNNGV. CDR3: CASSLLGRDNSPLHF. The CDR3 nucleotides are TGTGCCAGCAGCTTATTAGGCAGGGACAATTCACCCCTCCACTTT.

Many counts were recorded for this clonotype. The V call is TRBV30, the J call TRBJ1-5, with 7 bases that match TRBD1. This CDR3 is built from 13 residues. The V gene end was trimmed by 5 bases and the J gene end by 3 bases; junction bases not matched to a gene: 4. CDR1 and CDR2 (germline): GTSNPN, SVGIG (reference sequence). Here the CDR3 reads CAWSTGFNQPQHF. The CDR3 nucleotides read TGTGCCTGGTCGACAGGGTTCAATCAGCCCCAGCATTTT.

This clonotype was found many times. This rearrangement joins TRBV10-3 to TRBJ2-1; 10 positions agree with TRBD2. This CDR3 spans 14 amino acids. The V gene end was trimmed by 4 bases and the J gene end by 8 bases; junction bases not matched to a gene: 5. Germline V gene data show CDR1 as ENHRY and CDR2 as SYGVKD. The CDR3 nucleotides read TGTGCCATCAGTGTGGGTCTAGCGGGAGATGAGCAGTTCTTC. It codes for CAISVGLAGDEQFF.

This clonotype has at least ten counts. The rearrangement links TRBV3-1 to TRBJ1-5; D not resolved. The ends were cut back, 0 bases at V and 5 bases at J, with 8 bases in the middle. The germline V gene encodes CDR1 LGHDT and CDR2 YNNKEL (reference sequence). The CDR3 contains 14 residues. The CDR3 protein is CASSQDETDQPQHF. The CDR3 DNA follows: TGTGCCAGCAGCCAAGATGAAACAGATCAGCCCCAGCATTTT.

This clonotype showed up many times. The chain employs TRBV18 and TRBJ2-5, with no clear D. V was clipped by 3 bases and J by 2 bases, with 10 bases between them. Germline V gene lookup returns CDR1 KGHSH and CDR2 LQKENI. The CDR3 consists of 14 residues. The CDR3 spells CASSPGTQQETQYF. The CDR3 DNA follows: TGTGCCAGCTCACCGGGAACCCAGCAAGAGACCCAGTACTTC.

Details on this clonotype: A much larger clone differs by one base, so this may be a read error. This rearrangement joins TRBV13 to TRBJ2-7, with TRBD2 identical over 11 bases. From germline, CDR1 is PRHDT and CDR2 FYEKMQ (reference sequence). V lost 5 bases and J lost 7; bases outside the gene matches: 13. The CDR3 has 16 residues. CDR3 in DNA: TGTGCCAGCAGCCAAGATGCACTAGCGGGAGCGAGTGAGCAGTACTTC. This gives the protein CASSQDALAGASEQYF.

For this clonotype: A much bigger clone sits one base away, suggesting this may be a read error. The conserved phenylalanine or tryptophan is not found at the CDR3 terminus, so this likely reflects a read error. The chain recombines TRBV2 with TRBJ1-2; unclear D gene. The CDR3 loop spans 12 amino acids. V dropped 8 bases and J dropped 5 bases, with 12 bases sitting between them. From germline, CDR1 is SNHLY and CDR2 FYNNEI. This CDR3 is CASASAAYGYTS. DNA of the CDR3: TGTGCCAGCGCGTCGGCAGCTTATGGCTACACCTCC.

The chain uses TRBV4-1 and TRBJ2-1, with 9 positions matching TRBD1. V was pared by 0 bases and J by 4 bases, with 10 bases of the junction left unmatched. Germline V gene sequence: CDR1 MGHRA, CDR2 YSYEKL. There are 18 residues in the CDR3. The chain's CDR3 is CASSQEGGGTGWYNEQFF. CDR3 sequence (DNA): TGCGCCAGCAGCCAAGAGGGTGGGGGGACAGGGTGGTACAATGAGCAGTTCTTC.

This clonotype was counted many times. The CDR3 region has the DNA TGTGCCAGCAGCTTAGCGTTGGGAAACACCGGGGAGCTGTTTTTT. It codes for CASSLALGNTGELFF. The chain recombines TRBV7-2 with TRBJ2-2; D not resolved. The germline V gene encodes CDR1 SGHTA and CDR2 FQGNSA. The CDR3 spans 15 residues. V lost 0 bases, J lost 2 bases, and 7 bases lay in between.

This clonotype has ten or more counts. This sequence joins TRBV28 and TRBJ2-7; 8 bases align to TRBD1. CDR1 is MDHEN and CDR2 is SYDVKM in the germline V gene. The CDR3 length is 18 residues. J gave up 3 bases and V 5 bases, and 18 bases lay outside the gene matches. The CDR3 loop is CASSDPGQGFWELYEQYF. The CDR3 DNA follows: TGTGCCAGCAGTGATCCCGGACAGGGATTTTGGGAGCTCTACGAGCAGTACTTC.

This clonotype was recorded many times. The V and J genes are TRBV5-1 and TRBJ2-3; D might be TRBD2 (5 bases). Germline assignment: CDR1 SGHRS and CDR2 YFSETQ. V lost 4 bases to trimming and J lost 0 bases, with 12 bases between them. CDR3 size: 15 residues. The CDR3 coding sequence is TGCGCCAGCAGCGTCGTGACTATCAGCACAGATACGCAGTATTTT. Translated: CASSVVTISTDTQYF.

The genes are TRBV12-5 and TRBJ2-7, with D perhaps being TRBD1 or TRBD2 (5 bases each). V was cut by 5 bases and J by 5 bases, with 19 bases left in between. The CDR3 spans 15 residues. Germline CDR1 LGHNT, CDR2 FRNRAP. CDR3 DNA sequence: TGTGCTAGTGGTGGGATGCCGGGACGAGGGGACGAGCAGTACTTC. Its translation: CASGGMPGRGDEQYF.

Ten or more counts support this clonotype. The chain joins TRBV6-5 to TRBJ2-1; 7 bases agree with TRBD2. Germline CDR1 MNHEY, CDR2 SVGAGI. J was trimmed by 8 bases and V by 0 bases; bases with no gene match: 10. This CDR3 has 16 amino acids. CDR3 residues: CASSYSWTTTSDEQFF. The CDR3 bases are TGTGCCAGCAGTTACTCTTGGACTACCACTAGCGATGAGCAGTTCTTC.

This clonotype was detected many times. The CDR3 sequence is CASSLQAGEGETQYF. As DNA, the CDR3 is TGCGCCAGCAGCCTCCAGGCAGGGGAGGGAGAGACCCAGTACTTC. This chain joins TRBV5-1 and TRBJ2-5; perhaps TRBD2 as D (7 bases). The CDR3 runs to 15 residues. Trimming stripped 4 bases from V and 4 bases from J, with 17 bases between. Germline CDR1 is SGHRS and CDR2 is YFSETQ.

The rearrangement uses TRBV5-6 and TRBJ2-1; perhaps TRBD2 as D (5 bases). CDR3 length: 16 amino acids. V dropped 0 bases and J dropped 6 bases, with 16 bases sitting between them. Looked up from germline, CDR1 is SGHDT and CDR2 is YYEEEE. CDR3 residues: CASSLVAGEPRNEQFF. DNA for the CDR3: TGTGCCAGCAGCTTGGTTGCGGGTGAGCCGCGCAATGAGCAGTTCTTC.

This clonotype was seen a handful of times. The rearrangement joins TRBV7-9 to TRBJ1-6, with unresolved D. The germline CDR1 and CDR2 sequences are SEHNR and FQNEAQ (reference sequence). V shed 2 bases and J shed 7 bases, with 12 bases lying between them. CDR3 length: 15 residues. Here the CDR3 DNA reads TGTGCCAGCAGCTTAAGGTTGGCAGAAAATTCACCCCTCCACTTT. This translates into CASSLRLAENSPLHF.